This T cell receptor (beta chain) was found in a study of early T cells in non-severe SARS-CoV-2 infection. In the study overall: Bulk RNA from unsorted whole blood was sequenced; chains were unpaired. Study conclusions and caveats: Reliance on VDJdb matching favored anti-spike CD8 responses; private and CD4 specificities were missed.

This clonotype turned up a few times. Its antigen is still unknown. Individual cDNA molecules each received unique molecular identifiers attached to them. From the 5' RACE reads, TCRdb called clonotypes with MiXCR, one entry per CDR3 protein. The sample consists of 50,000 to 60,000 distinct CDR3 sequences, around 6.6% of them appearing once. This sequence was found in an adult who was a healthcare worker with PCR-confirmed SARS-CoV-2 infection or an uninfected control (not recorded which). The specimen comprised whole blood, sampled at baseline.

For the CDR3, the DNA is TGTGCCAGCAGCAGTCCCGACAGGAACACTGAAGCTTTCTTT. Its protein product is CASSSPDRNTEAFF. This chain links TRBV28 with TRBJ1-1; tentative D call: TRBD1 (5 bases). The CDR3 consists of 14 residues. CDR1 and CDR2 (germline): MDHEN, SYDVKM. Trimming removed 6 bases at V and 1 base at J, with 12 bases between.